This TCR beta chain stems from a study of blood T cells in healthy people across ages. Of note for this clonotype: An end of the junction does not agree with germline; a read error may underlie this.

This CDR3 is built from 12 residues. Germline V gives CDR1 SGHRS, CDR2 YFSETQ. Then a second PCR, running about 7 to 11 cycles, was carried out with a sample-barcoded 5' primer and a J-beta primer mix. A single record per CDR3 protein comes from TCRdb applying MiXCR to the 5' RACE reads. The sample yields around 1.7 million distinct CDR3 sequences, 28% seen once. This sequence was found in a woman in her twenties or thirties in good health. The chain joins TRBV5-1 to TRBJ2-5; the D gene is possibly TRBD2 (6 bases). Sequencing was carried out using blood. The CDR3 DNA reads as TGCACCAGCGCCCCCGGAGGGGAGACCCAGTACTTC. Translated: CTSAPGGETQYF.